This record concerns one T cell receptor beta chain sequence. These data belong to a study of shared clonotypes between healthy human individuals. The CDR3 has 12 amino acids. Germline V gives CDR1 MDHEN, CDR2 SYDVKM. V gave up 6 bases and J gave up 5 bases, with 10 bases separating them. When replicate PCRs were run on sorted subsets, they used 200 to 250 ng DNA, tens of thousands of T cell genomes. The repertoire was sequenced with immunoSEQ multiplex PCR; TCRdb's copy has only in-frame clones and lacks some. The sample includes roughly 2,300,000 clones, just under 95% seen only once; the top ten take around 0.38%.

The chain joins TRBV28 to TRBJ1-2; D gene unclear. The receptor was isolated from a man aged 18-30 years in good health. Some clones in this sample may be carry-over from other donors' samples. The sequenced material came from naive CD4+ T cells from PBMCs. Specified subset: CD45RA+ positively selected. In nucleotides, the CDR3 is TGTGCCAGCAGAGTGGTGGGGTATGGCTACACCTTC. Its protein is CASRVVGYGYTF.